The 30 T cell receptor beta chains listed next were all sequenced from one sample in a study of shared clonotypes between healthy human individuals. Assay used: immunoSEQ multiplex PCR; TCRdb lists only in-frame clones, some missing. The sample has approximately 2.4 million clones, approximately 96% seen once; the top ten hold 0.1% to 0.15%. What was sequenced was naive CD4+ T cells sorted from blood. As for subset: CD45RA+ positively selected. All receptors derive from a man younger than 35 in good health.

This clone has just one count. The J gene is TRBJ2-7, the V gene TRBV7-2; D is ambiguous. Trimming removed 1 base from V and 1 base from J, with 5 bases in between. The CDR3 is 13 amino acids. Per the germline V gene, CDR1 is SGHTA and CDR2 is FQGNSA. The CDR3 sequence: CASSLEKSYEQYF. The CDR3 DNA reads TGTGCCAGCAGCTTAGAGAAATCCTACGAGCAGTACTTC.

This chain connects TRBV5-4 to TRBJ2-3, with D perhaps matching TRBD2 (7 bases). From germline, CDR1 is SGHNT and CDR2 YYREEE (reference sequence). The ends were cut back, 3 bases at V and 2 bases at J, with 16 bases in the middle. The CDR3 is made up of 16 amino acids. CDR3 bases: TGTGCCAGCAGCTCCCCTCGCGGGGGCACCACAGATACGCAGTATTTT. Amino acid sequence: CASSSPRGGTTDTQYF.

This chain links TRBV6-1 with TRBJ2-1, with 13 nucleotides matching TRBD2. The length of the CDR3 is 13 residues. The germline V gene has CDR1 MNHNS and CDR2 SASEGT. After removal of 7 bases from V and 7 bases from J, the junction contained 1 base not matched to a gene. The CDR3, as DNA: TGTGCCAGCATGGGACTAGCGGGGAATGAGCAGTTCTTC. It specifies CASMGLAGNEQFF.

The chain couples TRBV5-1 to TRBJ2-1, with D possibly being TRBD1 (5 bases). V lost 4 bases, J lost 10 bases, and 21 bases lay in between. This CDR3 is 15 amino acids long. Germline V gene data show CDR1 as SGHRS and CDR2 as YFSETQ. Here the CDR3 reads CASSPRAEQAKEQFF. Here the CDR3 DNA reads TGCGCCAGCAGCCCCAGAGCAGAACAGGCAAAAGAGCAGTTCTTC.

This chain links TRBV7-2 with TRBJ1-2; D gene uncertain. Between the trimmed V and J ends, which lost 5 bases and 4 bases, there was a span of 14 bases. The V gene's germline CDR1 is SGHTA and CDR2 FQGNSA. The CDR3 totals 14 residues. CDR3 DNA: TGTGCCAGCAGCCAAGCAATGGGGATCTATGGCTACACCTTC. As protein: CASSQAMGIYGYTF.

The chain recombines TRBV7-3 with TRBJ1-5; D not resolved. Germline CDR1 reads SGHTA; CDR2 reads FQGTGA. CDR3 length: 13 amino acids. The ends were cut back, 4 bases at V and 10 bases at J, with 14 bases in the middle. The CDR3 sequence is CASSCHTNPPQHF. Here the CDR3 DNA reads TGTGCCAGCAGCTGTCACACAAACCCACCCCAGCATTTT.

This clone was found once. The chain employs TRBV9 and TRBJ2-2; 7 bases line up with TRBD2. The CDR3 totals 15 residues. V lost 0 bases, J lost 5 bases, and 4 bases stayed unmatched. The germline V gene encodes CDR1 SGDLS and CDR2 YYNGEE. The CDR3 sequence is CASSVEGGRTGELFF. The CDR3 DNA sequence: TGTGCCAGCAGCGTAGAAGGCGGGAGAACCGGGGAGCTGTTTTTT.

The chain couples TRBV25-1 to TRBJ1-2, with D possibly being TRBD1 (5 bases). The CDR3 length is 15 residues. Trimming took off 6 bases at V and 5 bases at J, with 19 bases between the two ends. Germline V gene lookup returns CDR1 MGHDK and CDR2 SYGVNS. The CDR3 loop is CASSQFGGRLYGYTF. The CDR3 region has the DNA TGTGCCAGCAGCCAATTCGGGGGGAGGCTATATGGCTACACCTTC.

The gene calls are TRBV19 and TRBJ2-1, with 9 bases aligning to TRBD1. Germline assignment: CDR1 LNHDA and CDR2 SQIVND (reference sequence). V trimming: 7 bases; J trimming: 5 bases; junction bases outside the gene matches: 3. The CDR3 runs to 13 residues. The CDR3 region is CASMRQGDNEQFF. CDR3 DNA sequence: TGTGCCAGTATGAGACAGGGGGACAATGAGCAGTTCTTC. The full variable domain, with the rest looked up from reference TRBV19 and TRBJ2-1, is DGGITQSPKYLFRKEGQNVTLSCEQNLNHDAMYWYRQDPGQGLRLIYYSQIVNDFQKGDIAEGYSVSREKKESFPLTVTSAQKNPTAFYLCASMRQGDNEQFFGPGTRLTVL.

Worth noting for this clone: Other DNA sequences from this sample encode an identical CDR3 as well. The rearrangement joins TRBV7-2 to TRBJ1-2; no clear D. From germline, CDR1 is SGHTA and CDR2 FQGNSA. V lost 1 base and J 0 bases, leaving 6 bases between the germline ends. The CDR3 totals 14 residues. CDR3 sequence (DNA): TGTGCCAGCAGCTTAGGTCAAGCTAACTATGGCTACACCTTC. This translates into CASSLGQANYGYTF.

This sequence joins TRBV27 and TRBJ2-3; perhaps TRBD1 as D (5 bases). Trimming shortened V by 9 bases and J by 0 bases, and 10 bases separated the two germline ends. This CDR3 contains 13 residues. Germline CDR1 is MNHEY and CDR2 is SMNVEV (reference sequence). This CDR3 is CASRTSSTDTQYF. CDR3 nucleotide sequence: TGTGCCAGTCGGACATCTAGCACAGATACGCAGTATTTT.

The chain joins TRBV19 to TRBJ1-2; D perhaps matches TRBD1 (5 bases). Germline values: CDR1 LNHDA, CDR2 SQIVND (reference sequence). This CDR3 comprises 13 residues. Trimming pared 3 bases from V and 5 bases from J, leaving 10 bases between. In DNA, the CDR3 is TGTGCCAGTAGTATTGACAGAAGATATGGCTACACCTTC. The encoded protein is CASSIDRRYGYTF.

This chain connects TRBV27 to TRBJ1-2, with D unclear. The germline gives CDR1 MNHEY, CDR2 SMNVEV (reference sequence). CDR3 size: 13 residues. Trimming pared 4 bases from V and 7 bases from J, leaving 13 bases between. CDR3 nucleotide sequence: TGTGCCAGCAGTTGGCGGGTTGGAAGTGGCTACACCTTC. Amino acids: CASSWRVGSGYTF.

The rearrangement links TRBV7-2 to TRBJ2-5, with D possibly being TRBD2 (6 bases). The CDR3 runs to 15 residues. Trimming shortened V by 1 base and J by 5 bases, and 14 bases separated the two germline ends. Germline V lookup: CDR1 SGHTA, CDR2 FQGNSA. The CDR3 reads CASSLGGEAWETQYF. The CDR3, as DNA: TGTGCCAGCAGCTTAGGCGGGGAGGCGTGGGAGACCCAGTACTTC. Complete variable domain (other parts from reference TRBV7-2 and TRBJ2-5): GAGVSQSPSNKVTEKGKDVELRCDPISGHTALYWYRQSLGQGLEFLIYFQGNSAPDKSGLPSDRFSAERTGGSVSTLTIQRTQQEDSAVYLCASSLGGEAWETQYFGPGTRLLVL.

As for this clone: Other DNA sequences within the sample encode an identical CDR3. The chain has TRBV19 and TRBJ1-3, with TRBD1 identical over 7 bases. With V trimmed by 6 bases and J by 0 bases, 5 bases remained unmatched. The CDR3 contains 15 residues. The germline gives CDR1 LNHDA, CDR2 SQIVND (reference sequence). The CDR3 DNA follows: TGTGCCAGTAGCCCGGGACAGTCCTCTGGAAACACCATATATTTT. Translation gives CASSPGQSSGNTIYF.

In nucleotides, the CDR3 is TGTGCCAGCAGCTTCCAGACAGTCACTGCAAGCTCCTATAATTCACCCCTCCACTTT. Translating gives CASSFQTVTASSYNSPLHF. The chain is built from TRBV7-8 and TRBJ1-6; D is perhaps TRBD1 (5 bases). The V end lost 3 bases, the J end lost 0 bases, and 18 bases lay between the germline ends. Germline loops: CDR1 SGHVS, CDR2 FQNEAQ. The length of the CDR3 is 19 residues.

V and J are TRBV19 and TRBJ1-5; 11 nucleotides match TRBD1. After removal of 3 bases from V and 1 base from J, the junction contained 2 bases not matched to a gene. Looked up from germline, CDR1 is LNHDA and CDR2 is SQIVND (reference sequence). The CDR3 totals 16 residues. The DNA of the CDR3 is TGTGCCAGTAGTATCGGACAGGGGGCGAGCAATCAGCCCCAGCATTTT. It codes for CASSIGQGASNQPQHF.

CDR3: CASSLTGQGWPPLHF. The CDR3 DNA sequence: TGTGCCAGCAGCTTAACTGGACAGGGTTGGCCACCCCTCCACTTT. The V call is TRBV7-9, the J call TRBJ1-6; 8 bases match TRBD1. The CDR3 spans 15 residues. The germline CDR1 and CDR2 sequences are SEHNR and FQNEAQ (reference sequence). V shed 2 bases and J 11 bases; nucleotides not matched to a gene: 8. Together with reference TRBV7-9 and TRBJ1-6, the CDR3 gives the full variable domain: DTGVSQNPRHKITKRGQNVTFRCDPISEHNRLYWYRQTLGQGPEFLTYFQNEAQLEKSRLLSDRFSAERPKGSFSTLEIQRTEQGDSAMYLCASSLTGQGWPPLHFGNGTRLTVT.

The chain combines TRBV11-3 with TRBJ2-5; TRBD2 matches 15 bases. The length of the CDR3 is 18 residues. The V gene end was trimmed by 4 bases and the J gene end by 5 bases; junction bases not matched to a gene: 11. Germline V gene data show CDR1 as SGHNT and CDR2 as YENEEA. The DNA of the CDR3 is TGTGCCAGCAGCTGGGGACTAGCGGGGGGTAAAACCGGCGAGACCCAGTACTTC. Its protein product is CASSWGLAGGKTGETQYF.

A single count supports this clone. The J gene is TRBJ2-5, the V gene TRBV5-4; tentative D call: TRBD2 (7 bases). Germline-derived CDR1 and CDR2 are SGHNT and YYREEE (reference sequence). Trimming cost V 2 bases and J 5 bases, with 10 bases left between them. This CDR3 is 13 amino acids long. The CDR3 loop is CASSFKGGETQYF. The DNA for the CDR3 is TGTGCCAGCAGCTTCAAGGGGGGGGAGACCCAGTACTTC. Drawing the rest from reference TRBV5-4 and TRBJ2-5, the complete variable domain is ETGVTQSPTHLIKTRGQQVTLRCSSQSGHNTVSWYQQALGQGPQFIFQYYREEENGRGNFPPRFSGLQFPNYSSELNVNALELDDSALYLCASSFKGGETQYFGPGTRLLVL.

The gene calls are TRBV6-6 and TRBJ2-7; 8 bases align to TRBD1. Germline trimming cut 2 bases from V and 2 bases from J; bases unmatched to any gene: 8. This CDR3 spans 16 amino acids. CDR1 and CDR2 (germline): MNHNY, SVGAGI (reference sequence). The CDR3 region is CASSYPTGGGPYEQYF. For the CDR3, the DNA is TGTGCCAGCAGTTACCCTACAGGGGGTGGACCCTACGAGCAGTACTTC.

As concerns this clone: The sample has other DNA sequences that encode this CDR3 too. The chain combines TRBV5-4 with TRBJ2-7, with 15 nucleotides matching TRBD2. Trimming cost V 1 base and J 3 bases; bases outside gene matches: 2. The CDR3 runs to 16 residues. Germline V CDR1 and CDR2: SGHNT, YYREEE (reference sequence). The DNA for the CDR3 is TGTGCCAGCAGCTTGCCGGGACTAGCGGGGGGCTACGAGCAGTACTTC. Translating gives CASSLPGLAGGYEQYF.

The chain is built from TRBV5-4 and TRBJ1-2; 8 nucleotides agree with TRBD1. Germline V gives CDR1 SGHNT, CDR2 YYREEE (reference sequence). V shed 0 bases and J 4 bases; nucleotides not matched to a gene: 8. The CDR3 runs to 16 residues. CDR3 coding DNA: TGTGCCAGCAGCTTGGGGGGCGGACAGGGCTCCTATGGCTACACCTTC. Translating it yields CASSLGGGQGSYGYTF.

This clone was picked up a small number of times. This sequence joins TRBV6-6 and TRBJ2-2, with D perhaps matching TRBD2 (6 bases). Per the germline V gene, CDR1 is MNHNY and CDR2 is SVGAGI (reference sequence). V was trimmed by 8 bases and J by 5 bases, leaving 9 bases between them. This CDR3 is built from 12 residues. The CDR3 DNA sequence: TGTGCCAGCGGAGGGGCTACCGGGGAGCTGTTTTTT. Its protein is CASGGATGELFF.

This chain uses TRBV5-3 with TRBJ1-2; 9 bases are a match to TRBD1. TRBV5-3 is given ORF status, its function remaining uncertain. V trimming: 0 bases; J trimming: 4 bases; junction bases outside the gene matches: 4. The length of the CDR3 is 15 residues. CDR3 residues: CARSLEGTGFYGYTF. In DNA, the CDR3 is TGTGCCAGAAGCTTGGAAGGGACAGGGTTCTATGGCTACACCTTC.

The chain joins TRBV18 to TRBJ1-4; 8 bases match TRBD1. Germline V gives CDR1 KGHSH, CDR2 LQKENI. J lost 8 bases, V lost 5 bases, and 7 bases had no gene match. The CDR3 is 14 residues long. The CDR3, as DNA: TGTGCCAGCTCATCCGACAGGGGAGGCGAAAAACTGTTTTTT. The encoded protein is CASSSDRGGEKLFF.

The chain combines TRBV28 with TRBJ1-5; tentatively, D is TRBD1 (6 bases). Trimming pared 2 bases from V and 5 bases from J, leaving 13 bases between. This CDR3 region has 15 residues. Germline V gene lookup returns CDR1 MDHEN and CDR2 SYDVKM. The CDR3 region is CASSLLRGNHQPQHF. CDR3 DNA sequence: TGTGCCAGCAGTTTACTTAGGGGGAATCATCAGCCCCAGCATTTT.

The genes are TRBV6-1 and TRBJ1-4, with 10 bases matching TRBD1. Per the germline V gene, CDR1 is MNHNS and CDR2 is SASEGT. The CDR3 length is 17 residues. V lost 4 bases and J lost 2; bases outside the gene matches: 7. CDR3 sequence: CASSVGQGSGTNEKLFF. As DNA, the CDR3 is TGTGCCAGCAGTGTGGGACAGGGGAGTGGTACTAATGAAAAACTGTTTTTT.

This clone was recorded only once. This chain connects TRBV6-4 to TRBJ1-5, with D perhaps TRBD1 (6 bases). Per germline, CDR1 MRHNA and CDR2 SNTAGT. The CDR3 length is 16 residues. Trimming removed 7 bases from V and 2 bases from J, with 18 bases in between. The CDR3 DNA is TGTGCCAGCACCGAGATGGTCAGGGGTTGCAATCAGCCCCAGCATTTT. It is translated as CASTEMVRGCNQPQHF.

In nucleotides, the CDR3 is TGTGCCAGCAGTTACCCGGGACTGGTGAACACTGAAGCTTTCTTT. Its translation: CASSYPGLVNTEAFF. The chain is built from TRBV6-5 and TRBJ1-1; D possibly corresponds to TRBD1 (5 bases). The germline V and J ends were trimmed by 2 bases and 0 bases, with 10 bases remaining between them. CDR1 is MNHEY, CDR2 SVGAGI, per germline. CDR3 size: 15 residues.